One and the same sample provided the 19 T cell receptor beta chains below, sequenced in a study of cytomegalovirus exposure and HLA in healthy donors. This PCR relied on a set of 60 Vbeta primers and 13 Jbeta primers. This table comes from immunoSEQ multiplex PCR, and its TCRdb copy is limited to in-frame clones, with some not included. Of more than 95,000 clones listed, over 75% are singletons. Sample: PBMCs. The receptors were sampled from a woman between 18 and 30 years old in good health and CMV-seropositive.

The chain joins TRBV13 to TRBJ2-7; 14 bases agree with TRBD2. Germline V gene data show CDR1 as PRHDT and CDR2 as FYEKMQ (reference sequence). Germline trimming cut 5 bases from V and 4 bases from J; bases unmatched to any gene: 4. This CDR3 region has 15 residues. The CDR3 protein is CASSLRLAGGYEQYF. Written as DNA, the CDR3 is TGTGCCAGCAGCCTCAGACTAGCGGGAGGGTACGAGCAGTACTTC. Combining the CDR3 with reference TRBV13 and TRBJ2-7 gives the whole variable domain AAGVIQSPRHLIKEKRETATLKCYPIPRHDTVYWYQQGPGQDPQFLISFYEKMQSDKGSIPDRFSAQQFSDYHSELNMSSLELGDSALYFCASSLRLAGGYEQYFGPGTRLTVT.

V and J are TRBV27 and TRBJ2-7, with a weak D call TRBD2 (6 bases). The CDR3 is 14 residues long. CDR1 and CDR2 (germline): MNHEY, SMNVEV (reference sequence). The germline V and J ends were trimmed by 8 bases and 3 bases, with 17 bases remaining between them. Here the CDR3 reads CASAREVDFYEQYF. CDR3 sequence (DNA): TGTGCCAGCGCAAGGGAGGTGGACTTCTACGAGCAGTACTTC.

A single count supports this clone. The rearrangement joins TRBV15 to TRBJ2-1; a weak D match, TRBD2 (5 bases). Germline V gene lookup returns CDR1 LNHNV and CDR2 YYDKDF (reference sequence). The germline V and J ends were trimmed by 0 bases and 3 bases, with 6 bases remaining between them. This CDR3 has 14 amino acids. Here the CDR3 reads CATSRDRGYNEQFF. In DNA form, the CDR3 reads TGTGCCACCAGCAGAGACCGGGGCTACAATGAGCAGTTCTTC.

This chain connects TRBV7-9 to TRBJ2-3; tentative D call: TRBD2 (6 bases). The CDR3 spans 16 residues. Trimming pared 0 bases from V and 1 base from J, leaving 11 bases between. Germline CDR1 is SEHNR and CDR2 is FQNEAQ (reference sequence). The CDR3 bases are TGTGCCAGCAGCTTAGCGGAGGGCCGAGGCACAGATACGCAGTATTTT. It encodes CASSLAEGRGTDTQYF.

V is TRBV19 and J is TRBJ1-1; TRBD1 agrees at 9 bases. CDR1 and CDR2 from the germline V gene are LNHDA and SQIVND (reference sequence). CDR3 length: 18 amino acids. V trimming: 4 bases; J trimming: 1 base; junction bases outside the gene matches: 13. CDR3 DNA: TGTGCCAGTAGTAAACAACGGTGGGACAGGGATCGGAACACTGAAGCTTTCTTT. Its protein product is CASSKQRWDRDRNTEAFF.

This clone was observed a few times. CDR3 in DNA: TGCGCCAGCAGCCAAGGCTCGGCTAGCGGGAGGCGGGGAAACATTCAGTACTTC. This gives the protein CASSQGSASGRRGNIQYF. The chain carries TRBV4-1 and TRBJ2-4; 11 bases align to TRBD2. With V trimmed by 1 base and J by 6 bases, 11 bases remained unmatched. CDR1 is MGHRA and CDR2 is YSYEKL in the germline V gene. The length of the CDR3 is 18 residues.

The chain is built from TRBV10-3 and TRBJ1-1, with D perhaps matching TRBD1 (5 bases). CDR3 length: 14 amino acids. Germline V CDR1 and CDR2: ENHRY, SYGVKD. V lost 2 bases and J lost 0, with 7 bases in between. The CDR3 coding sequence is TGTGCCATCAGTGAGACGGACATGAACACTGAAGCTTTCTTT. Translation: CAISETDMNTEAFF.

This clone has only one observation. CDR3 nucleotides: TGTGCCAGCAGCTACTCCGACAGGTACGAGCAGTACTTC. Translating it yields CASSYSDRYEQYF. The chain has TRBV27 and TRBJ2-7, with D possibly being TRBD1 (6 bases). Trimming removed 6 bases at V and 4 bases at J, with 13 bases between. The CDR3 spans 13 residues. Germline CDR1 reads MNHEY; CDR2 reads SMNVEV (reference sequence).

The V call is TRBV5-1, the J call TRBJ1-1; 9 bases map to TRBD1. The ends lost 4 bases at V and 5 bases at J; junction bases unmatched: 9. In germline, CDR1 is SGHRS, CDR2 YFSETQ. CDR3 size: 15 residues. CDR3 DNA: TGCGCCAGCAGCGGGGGACAGGGCGTTTCGACTGAAGCTTTCTTT. Its protein is CASSGGQGVSTEAFF.

This clone showed up just a few times. The J gene is TRBJ2-1, the V gene TRBV6-5; 9 bases agree with TRBD2. V dropped 8 bases and J dropped 8; count of bases not matched to a gene: 13. This CDR3 is 15 amino acids long. Germline V gene sequence: CDR1 MNHEY, CDR2 SVGAGI. The CDR3 DNA follows: TGTGCCAGCGTAGACGGGGCTAGCGGGACTCATGAGCAGTTCTTC. This sequence encodes CASVDGASGTHEQFF.

This clone was recorded only once. The chain is built from TRBV7-2 and TRBJ1-1; 10 positions match TRBD1. There are 14 residues in the CDR3. The V and J ends lost 5 bases and 4 bases, in that order; junction bases with no gene match: 4. CDR1 and CDR2 (germline): SGHTA, FQGNSA. As DNA, the CDR3 is TGTGCCAGCAGCCCCCGACAGGGGGCCACTGAAGCTTTCTTT. Translated: CASSPRQGATEAFF.

The chain uses TRBV18 and TRBJ2-3; D perhaps matches TRBD2 (5 bases). The germline V and J ends were trimmed by 2 bases and 6 bases, with 6 bases remaining between them. The CDR3 spans 12 residues. The germline CDR1 and CDR2 sequences are KGHSH and LQKENI. This chain's CDR3 is CASSPLADTQYF. The CDR3, as DNA: TGTGCCAGCTCACCATTAGCGGATACGCAGTATTTT. Together with reference TRBV18 and TRBJ2-3, the CDR3 gives the full variable domain: NAGVMQNPRHLVRRRGQEARLRCSPMKGHSHVYWYRQLPEEGLKFMVYLQKENIIDESGMPKERFSAEFPKEGPSILRIQQVVRGDSAAYFCASSPLADTQYFGPGTRLTVL.

The V call is TRBV28, the J call TRBJ1-1, with 10 bases aligning to TRBD1. The germline V gene has CDR1 MDHEN and CDR2 SYDVKM. The CDR3 is 14 amino acids. V was clipped by 4 bases and J by 4 bases; unmatched bases: 3. The CDR3 DNA is TGTGCCAGCAGTTCCCGGGACAGGGGCACTGAAGCTTTCTTT. Translation: CASSSRDRGTEAFF.

The rearrangement uses TRBV5-8 and TRBJ2-5; D call uncertain. Germline V gives CDR1 SGHTS, CDR2 YDEGEE. Trimming removed 8 bases at V and 3 bases at J, with 5 bases between. CDR3 length: 10 residues. The CDR3 nucleotides are TGTGCCAGTAGAGAAGAGACCCAGTACTTC. Amino acid sequence: CASREETQYF.

This chain links TRBV5-8 with TRBJ1-2, with 7 bases fitting TRBD1. Germline V gene lookup returns CDR1 SGHTS and CDR2 YDEGEE. The CDR3 is made up of 13 amino acids. V was pared by 5 bases and J by 9 bases, with 10 bases of the junction left unmatched. The CDR3 DNA sequence: TGTGCCAGCAGGCGAGGGGGCGCCGTCAGCTACACCTTC. Translating gives CASRRGGAVSYTF.

The chain combines TRBV6-1 with TRBJ1-5, with 7 bases matching TRBD1. The CDR3 contains 14 residues. Germline loops: CDR1 MNHNS, CDR2 SASEGT. J lost 2 bases, V lost 4 bases, and 2 bases had no gene match. The DNA for the CDR3 is TGTGCCAGCAGTGGAGGGGGCGGCAATCAGCCCCAGCATTTT. It specifies CASSGGGGNQPQHF.

The V gene is TRBV14, the J gene TRBJ1-4; the match to TRBD1 covers 7 bases. Germline trimming cut 1 base from V and 4 bases from J; bases unmatched to any gene: 6. There are 16 residues in the CDR3. Per the germline V gene, CDR1 is SGHDN and CDR2 is FVKESK. CDR3 in amino acids: CASSQAGTAINEKLFF. CDR3 bases: TGTGCCAGCAGCCAAGCTGGGACAGCAATTAATGAAAAACTGTTTTTT. Filled out from reference TRBV14 and TRBJ1-4, the complete variable domain reads EAGVTQFPSHSVIEKGQTVTLRCDPISGHDNLYWYRRVMGKEIKFLLHFVKESKQDESGMPNNRFLAERTGGTYSTLKVQPAELEDSGVYFCASSQAGTAINEKLFFGSGTQLSVL.

In DNA, the CDR3 is TGTGCCTGGAGTGTTGCGCGGGAGAGGATTGAGCAGTTCTTC. This encodes CAWSVARERIEQFF. V is TRBV30 and J is TRBJ2-1; 7 positions match TRBD2. The J segment lost 9 bases and the V segment lost 0 bases, leaving 8 bases of the junction unmatched. This CDR3 is 14 amino acids long. Per germline, CDR1 GTSNPN and CDR2 SVGIG (reference sequence).

As concerns this clone: At one boundary the junction diverges from the germline segment, which might be a read error. The chain has TRBV7-7 and TRBJ2-3; a possible D gene is TRBD2 (6 bases). The germline CDR1 and CDR2 sequences are SSHAT and FNYEAQ (reference sequence). CDR3 size: 14 residues. CDR3 residues: CASSFGTGLDTQYF. The CDR3 DNA reads as TGTGCTAGCAGCTTTGGGACTGGACTAGATACGCAGTATTTT. Looking up the rest from reference TRBV7-7 and TRBJ2-3 gives the full variable domain: GAGVSQSPRYKVTKRGQDVTLRCDPISSHATLYWYQQALGQGPEFLTYFNYEAQPDKSGLPSDRFSAERPEGSISTLTIQRTEQRDSAMYRCASSFGTGLDTQYFGPGTRLTVL.